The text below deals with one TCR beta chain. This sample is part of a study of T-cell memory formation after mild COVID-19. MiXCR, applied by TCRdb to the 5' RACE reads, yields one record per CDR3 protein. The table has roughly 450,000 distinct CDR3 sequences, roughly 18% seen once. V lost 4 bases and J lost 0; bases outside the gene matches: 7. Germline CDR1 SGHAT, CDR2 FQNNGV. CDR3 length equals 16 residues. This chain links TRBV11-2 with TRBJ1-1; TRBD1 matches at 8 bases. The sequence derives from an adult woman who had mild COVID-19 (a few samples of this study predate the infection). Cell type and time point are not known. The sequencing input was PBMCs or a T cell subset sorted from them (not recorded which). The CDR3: CASSSLQGDLNTEAFF. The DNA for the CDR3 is TGTGCCAGCAGCTCTCTACAGGGGGATTTGAACACTGAAGCTTTCTTT.